This T cell receptor beta chain came from a study of blood T cells in healthy people across ages. CDR3 length: 12 amino acids. The germline CDR1 and CDR2 sequences are DFQATT and SNEGSKA (reference sequence). V was trimmed by 5 bases and J by 9 bases, leaving 14 bases between them. The use of a sample-barcoded 5' primer and a J-beta primer mix characterized a second PCR of roughly 6 to 11 cycles. From each sample, at least 3 million paired-end reads containing CDR3 were obtained. TCRdb reanalysed the 5' RACE reads using MiXCR and keeps one entry per CDR3 protein. The sample carries 1,300,000 or so distinct CDR3 sequences, roughly 59% recorded once.

This TCR derives from a young man in good health. The chain couples TRBV20-1 to TRBJ2-1; D assignment may be TRBD1 or TRBD2 (5 bases each). The sequencing input was blood. CDR3 residues: CSASLWGSEQFF. In DNA form, the CDR3 reads TGCAGTGCTTCACTTTGGGGGAGTGAGCAGTTCTTC.